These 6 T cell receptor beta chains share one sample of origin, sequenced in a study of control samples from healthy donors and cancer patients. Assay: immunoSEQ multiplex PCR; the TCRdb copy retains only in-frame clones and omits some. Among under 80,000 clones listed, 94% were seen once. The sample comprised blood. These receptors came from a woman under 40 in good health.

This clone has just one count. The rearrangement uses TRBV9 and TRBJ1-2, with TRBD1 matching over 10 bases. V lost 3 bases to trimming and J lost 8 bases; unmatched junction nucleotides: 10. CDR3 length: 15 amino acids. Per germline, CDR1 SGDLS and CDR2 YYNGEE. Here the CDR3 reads CASSAPQDRGAGYTF. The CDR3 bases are TGTGCCAGCAGCGCACCCCAGGACAGGGGGGCAGGCTACACCTTC.

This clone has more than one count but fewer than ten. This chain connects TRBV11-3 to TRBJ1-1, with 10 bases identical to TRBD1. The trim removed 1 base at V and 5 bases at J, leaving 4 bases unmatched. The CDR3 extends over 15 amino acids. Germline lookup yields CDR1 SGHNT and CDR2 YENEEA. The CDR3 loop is CASSLGDRGDTEAFF. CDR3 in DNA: TGTGCCAGCAGCTTAGGGGACAGGGGTGATACTGAAGCTTTCTTT.

CDR3 sequence: CASSQKGGNTEAFF. CDR3 DNA sequence: TGTGCCAGCAGCCAGAAGGGGGGTAACACTGAAGCTTTCTTT. The genes are TRBV3-1 (or the pseudogene TRBV3-2) and TRBJ1-1; perhaps TRBD1 as D (6 bases). CDR3 size: 14 residues. Germline CDR1 is LGHDT and CDR2 is YNNKEL (reference sequence). Trimming shortened V by 3 bases and J by 2 bases, and 10 bases separated the two germline ends.

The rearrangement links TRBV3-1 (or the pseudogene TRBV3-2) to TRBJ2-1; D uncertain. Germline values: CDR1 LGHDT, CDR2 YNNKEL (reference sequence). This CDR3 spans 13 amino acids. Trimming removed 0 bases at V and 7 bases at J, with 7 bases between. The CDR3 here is CASSQDVANEQFF. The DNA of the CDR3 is TGTGCCAGCAGCCAAGACGTTGCGAATGAGCAGTTCTTC.

In nucleotides, the CDR3 is TGTGCCACCAGTGATAATGCGCTCACCCAAGAGACCCAGTACTTC. Protein: CATSDNALTQETQYF. The chain recombines TRBV24-1 with TRBJ2-5; D is uncertain. This CDR3 comprises 15 residues. V was clipped by 3 bases and J by 1 base, with 11 bases between them. CDR1 is KGHDR and CDR2 is SFDVKD in the germline V gene.

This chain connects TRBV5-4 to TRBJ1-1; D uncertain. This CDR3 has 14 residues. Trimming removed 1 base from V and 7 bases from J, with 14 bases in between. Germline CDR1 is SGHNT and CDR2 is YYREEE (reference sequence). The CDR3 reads CASSLSRSGGEAFF. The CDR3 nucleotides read TGTGCCAGCAGCTTGAGTCGAAGTGGAGGTGAAGCTTTCTTT. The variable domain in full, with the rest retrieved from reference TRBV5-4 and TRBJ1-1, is ETGVTQSPTHLIKTRGQQVTLRCSSQSGHNTVSWYQQALGQGPQFIFQYYREEENGRGNFPPRFSGLQFPNYSSELNVNALELDDSALYLCASSLSRSGGEAFFGQGTRLTVV.